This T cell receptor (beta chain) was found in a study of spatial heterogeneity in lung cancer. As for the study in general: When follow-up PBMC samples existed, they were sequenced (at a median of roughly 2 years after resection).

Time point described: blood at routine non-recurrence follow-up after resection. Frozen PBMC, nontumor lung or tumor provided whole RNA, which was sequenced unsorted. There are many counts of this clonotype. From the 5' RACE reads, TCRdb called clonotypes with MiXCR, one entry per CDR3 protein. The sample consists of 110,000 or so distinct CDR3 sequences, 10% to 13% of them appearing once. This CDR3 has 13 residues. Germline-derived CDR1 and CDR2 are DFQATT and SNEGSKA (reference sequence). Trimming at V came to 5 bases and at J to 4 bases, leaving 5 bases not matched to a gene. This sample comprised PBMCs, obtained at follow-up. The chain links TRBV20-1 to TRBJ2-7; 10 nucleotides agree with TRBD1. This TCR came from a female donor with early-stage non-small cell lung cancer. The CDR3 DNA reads TGCAGTGCTGAGACAGGGGGCGGGTACGAGCAGTACTTC. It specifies CSAETGGGYEQYF.